There are a few counts of the clone carrying this TCR beta chain. Using unique molecular identifiers, the investigators prepared the TCRbeta library. Via MiXCR, TCRdb re-called the PCR reads, giving one row per CDR3 protein. The table has some 490,000 distinct CDR3 sequences, about an eighth seen once. Germline assignment: CDR1 KGHDR and CDR2 SFDVKD. The CDR3 is 12 amino acids. V shed 10 bases and J 5 bases; nucleotides not matched to a gene: 5. These data originate in a study of T-cell reconstitution after alpha-beta-depleted transplantation in children. Sequencing used PBMCs from the stem cell graft donor, obtained from the stem cell graft. The TCR was taken from a human donor who donated a stem cell graft to a child with combined immunodeficiency. This chain connects TRBV24-1 to TRBJ2-7, with 9 positions matching TRBD2. CDR3 in amino acids: CATSGRRDEQYF. CDR3 nucleotide sequence: TGTGCCACTAGCGGGAGACGCGACGAGCAGTACTTC.